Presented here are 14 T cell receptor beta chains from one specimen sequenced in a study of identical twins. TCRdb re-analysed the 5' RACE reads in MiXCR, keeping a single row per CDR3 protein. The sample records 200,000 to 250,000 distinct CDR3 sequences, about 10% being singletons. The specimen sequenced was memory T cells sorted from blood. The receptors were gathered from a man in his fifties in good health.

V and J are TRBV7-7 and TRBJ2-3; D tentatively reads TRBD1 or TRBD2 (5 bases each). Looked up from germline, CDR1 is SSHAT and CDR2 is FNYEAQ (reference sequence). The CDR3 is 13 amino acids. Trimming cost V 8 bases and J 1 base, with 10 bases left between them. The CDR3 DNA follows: TGTGCCAGCGGGGTGGGGGGCACAGATACGCAGTATTTT. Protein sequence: CASGVGGTDTQYF.

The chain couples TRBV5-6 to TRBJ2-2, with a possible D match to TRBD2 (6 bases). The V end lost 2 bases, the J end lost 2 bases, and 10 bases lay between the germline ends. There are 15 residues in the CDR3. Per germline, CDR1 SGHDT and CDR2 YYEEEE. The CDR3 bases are TGTGCCAGCAGCTTATACGGGGGAAACACCGGGGAGCTGTTTTTT. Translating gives CASSLYGGNTGELFF.

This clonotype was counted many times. CDR3 bases: TGCGCCAGCAGCTTGATGGGAACCCCCTCTGGGGCCAACGTCCTGACTTTC. Protein: CASSLMGTPSGANVLTF. The chain carries TRBV5-1 and TRBJ2-6, with D unresolved. This CDR3 has 17 amino acids. The ends were cut back, 1 base at V and 0 bases at J, with 11 bases in the middle. Germline V gene sequence: CDR1 SGHRS, CDR2 YFSETQ. Full variable domain (missing parts from reference TRBV5-1 and TRBJ2-6): KAGVTQTPRYLIKTRGQQVTLSCSPISGHRSVSWYQQTPGQGLQFLFEYFSETQRNKGNFPGRFSGRQFSNSRSEMNVSTLELGDSALYLCASSLMGTPSGANVLTFGAGSRLTVL.

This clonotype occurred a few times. The CDR3 protein is CSASTGSNYGYTF. CDR3 in DNA: TGCAGCGCCTCGACAGGGAGTAACTATGGCTACACCTTC. The V gene is TRBV29-1, the J gene TRBJ1-2; 7 nucleotides line up with TRBD1. Germline lookup yields CDR1 SQVTM and CDR2 ANQGSEA. V shed 7 bases and J 1 base; nucleotides not matched to a gene: 6. This CDR3 region has 13 residues. Full variable domain (missing parts from reference TRBV29-1 and TRBJ1-2): SAVISQKPSRDICQRGTSLTIQCQVDSQVTMMFWYRQQPGQSLTLIATANQGSEATYESGFVIDKFPISRPNLTFSTLTVSNMSPEDSSIYLCSASTGSNYGYTFGSGTRLTVV.

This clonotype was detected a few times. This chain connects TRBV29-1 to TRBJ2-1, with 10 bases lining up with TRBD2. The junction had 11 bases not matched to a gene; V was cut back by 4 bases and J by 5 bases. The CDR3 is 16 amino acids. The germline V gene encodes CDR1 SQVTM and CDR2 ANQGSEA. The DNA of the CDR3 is TGCAGCGTTGTTCCCGTCCTAGCGGGGGTCAACAATGAGCAGTTCTTC. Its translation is CSVVPVLAGVNNEQFF.

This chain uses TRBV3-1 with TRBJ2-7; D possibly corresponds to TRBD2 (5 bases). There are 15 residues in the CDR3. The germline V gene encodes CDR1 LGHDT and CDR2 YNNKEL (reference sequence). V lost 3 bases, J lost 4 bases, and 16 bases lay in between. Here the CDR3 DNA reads TGTGCCAGCAGCCACCAGTCGGGGATTTGGTACGAGCAGTACTTC. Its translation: CASSHQSGIWYEQYF.

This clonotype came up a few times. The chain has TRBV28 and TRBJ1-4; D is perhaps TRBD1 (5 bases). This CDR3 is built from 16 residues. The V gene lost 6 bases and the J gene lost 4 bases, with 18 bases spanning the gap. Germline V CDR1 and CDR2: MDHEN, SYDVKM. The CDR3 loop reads CASRYQIGALNEKLFF. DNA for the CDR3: TGTGCCAGCAGATACCAAATCGGGGCCCTTAATGAAAAACTGTTTTTT.

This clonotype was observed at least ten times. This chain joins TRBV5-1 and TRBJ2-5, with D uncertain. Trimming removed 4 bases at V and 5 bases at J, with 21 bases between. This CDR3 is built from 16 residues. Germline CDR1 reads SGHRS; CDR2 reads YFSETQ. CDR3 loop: CASSPALRTARETQYF. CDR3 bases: TGCGCCAGCAGCCCTGCCCTCCGGACCGCGAGGGAGACCCAGTACTTC.

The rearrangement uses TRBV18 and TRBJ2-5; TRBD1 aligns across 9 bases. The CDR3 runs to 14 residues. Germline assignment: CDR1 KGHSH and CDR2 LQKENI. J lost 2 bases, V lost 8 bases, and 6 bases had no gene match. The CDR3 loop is CASQDRGTQETQYF. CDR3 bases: TGTGCCAGCCAGGACAGGGGAACACAAGAGACCCAGTACTTC.

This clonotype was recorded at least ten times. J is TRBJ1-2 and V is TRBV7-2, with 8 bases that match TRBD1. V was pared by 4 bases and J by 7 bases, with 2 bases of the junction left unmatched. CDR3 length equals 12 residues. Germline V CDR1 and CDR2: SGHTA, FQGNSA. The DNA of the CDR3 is TGTGCCAGCAGCTCCGGACAGGGTGGCTACACCTTC. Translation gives CASSSGQGGYTF.

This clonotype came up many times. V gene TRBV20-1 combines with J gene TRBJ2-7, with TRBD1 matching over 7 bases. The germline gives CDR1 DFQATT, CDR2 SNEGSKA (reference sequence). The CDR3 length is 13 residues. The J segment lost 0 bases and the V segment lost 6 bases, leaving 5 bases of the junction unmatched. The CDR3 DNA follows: TGCAGTGCCCCGGGACAGTCCTCCTACGAGCAGTACTTC. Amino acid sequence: CSAPGQSSYEQYF.

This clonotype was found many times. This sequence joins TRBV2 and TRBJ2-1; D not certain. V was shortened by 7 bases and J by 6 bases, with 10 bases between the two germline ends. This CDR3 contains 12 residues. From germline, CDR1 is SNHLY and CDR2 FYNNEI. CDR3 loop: CASKRLVNEQFF. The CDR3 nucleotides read TGTGCCAGCAAAAGACTGGTCAATGAGCAGTTCTTC.

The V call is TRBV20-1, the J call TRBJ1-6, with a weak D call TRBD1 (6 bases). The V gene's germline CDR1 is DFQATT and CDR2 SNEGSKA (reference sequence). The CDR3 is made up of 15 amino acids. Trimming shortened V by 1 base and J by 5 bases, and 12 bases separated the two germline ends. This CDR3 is CSARVWAGDNSPLHF. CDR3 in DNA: TGCAGTGCTAGAGTTTGGGCAGGGGATAATTCACCCCTCCACTTT.

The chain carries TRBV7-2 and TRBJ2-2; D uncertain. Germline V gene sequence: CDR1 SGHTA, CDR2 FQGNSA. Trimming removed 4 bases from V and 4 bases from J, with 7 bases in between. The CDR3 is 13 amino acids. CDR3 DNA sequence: TGTGCCAGCAGCTACGACTTCACCGGGGAGCTGTTTTTT. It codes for CASSYDFTGELFF. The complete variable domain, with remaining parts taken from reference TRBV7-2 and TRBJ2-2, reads GAGVSQSPSNKVTEKGKDVELRCDPISGHTALYWYRQSLGQGLEFLIYFQGNSAPDKSGLPSDRFSAERTGGSVSTLTIQRTQQEDSAVYLCASSYDFTGELFFGEGSRLTVL.